The 19 T cell receptor beta chains below were found in one sample sequenced in a study of T-cell memory formation after mild COVID-19. TCRdb used MiXCR to reprocess the 5' RACE reads, holding one entry per CDR3 protein. The sample holds under 250,000 distinct CDR3 sequences, 15% to 17% seen once. Material for sequencing was PBMCs or a T cell subset sorted from them (not recorded which). Receptors were obtained from an adult woman who had mild COVID-19 (a few samples of this study predate the infection). Cell type and time point are not known.

There are a few counts of this clonotype. The rearrangement joins TRBV12-3 or TRBV12-4 to TRBJ1-2, with D unclear. Trimming took off 3 bases at V and 2 bases at J, with 10 bases between the two ends. The CDR3 extends over 14 amino acids. CDR3 sequence: CASSFGVGNYGYTF. CDR3 in DNA: TGTGCCAGCAGTTTCGGGGTGGGGAACTATGGCTACACCTTC.

This clonotype occurred a few times. CDR3 in DNA: TGTGCCAGCAGCTTAACGAGGATTAGCGCGGCCGGGGAGCTGTTTTTT. This encodes CASSLTRISAAGELFF. The chain combines TRBV7-3 with TRBJ2-2; D possibly corresponds to TRBD2 (5 bases). Germline assignment: CDR1 SGHTA and CDR2 FQGTGA. The CDR3 has 16 amino acids. V lost 0 bases and J lost 6, with 14 bases in between. The full variable domain, completed using reference TRBV7-3 and TRBJ2-2, is GAGVSQTPSNKVTEKGKYVELRCDPISGHTALYWYRQSLGQGPEFLIYFQGTGAADDSGLPNDRFFAVRPEGSVSTLKIQRTERGDSAVYLCASSLTRISAAGELFFGEGSRLTVL.

The chain couples TRBV21-1 to TRBJ2-5; TRBD2, as called in the table, went unchecked against the DNA. TRBV21-1 is described as a pseudogene. The CDR3 is 21 residues long. CDR3 in DNA: TGTGCCAGCAGCAGCGAAAGCCCAGCGACTAGCGGGGGGGCCAGTCAAGAGACCCAGTACTTC. As protein: CASSSESPATSGGASQETQYF.

The chain has TRBV5-1 and TRBJ1-2; a weak D match, TRBD1 (6 bases). CDR3 length: 14 residues. V was clipped by 4 bases and J by 2 bases, with 12 bases between them. Germline V gene lookup returns CDR1 SGHRS and CDR2 YFSETQ. CDR3 residues: CASSPDQGNYGYTF. As DNA, the CDR3 is TGCGCCAGCAGCCCGGACCAGGGGAACTATGGCTACACCTTC.

This sequence joins TRBV4-3 and TRBJ1-2; possibly TRBD1 for D (5 bases). Trimming shortened V by 0 bases and J by 4 bases, and 12 bases separated the two germline ends. The CDR3 has 15 residues. Per the germline V gene, CDR1 is LGHNA and CDR2 is YSLEER. Here the CDR3 DNA reads TGCGCCAGCAGCCAAGATTGGAGACAGCCCTATGGCTACACCTTC. Translation gives CASSQDWRQPYGYTF.

This chain links TRBV30 with TRBJ2-2; 9 nucleotides agree with TRBD2. Germline values: CDR1 GTSNPN, CDR2 SVGIG (reference sequence). With V trimmed by 3 bases and J by 0 bases, 17 bases remained unmatched. The CDR3 has 20 amino acids. The CDR3 loop is CAWSPPFLAGVTSNTGELFF. DNA of the CDR3: TGTGCCTGGAGCCCCCCCTTTTTAGCGGGAGTAACCTCGAACACCGGGGAGCTGTTTTTT.

This chain joins TRBV6-2 or TRBV6-3 and TRBJ2-2, with D unresolved. The V end was cut by 2 bases, the J end by 5 bases, with 9 bases between. The CDR3 sequence is 14 residues long. Germline V gene data show CDR1 as MNHEY and CDR2 as SVGEGT. In nucleotides, the CDR3 is TGTGCCAGCAGTTACCCCGACGTAACCGGGGAGCTGTTTTTT. Protein: CASSYPDVTGELFF.

The rearrangement links TRBV27 to TRBJ2-1, with D perhaps matching TRBD1 or TRBD2 (6 bases each). This CDR3 is 17 amino acids long. Germline V gene lookup returns CDR1 MNHEY and CDR2 SMNVEV (reference sequence). The V end lost 6 bases, the J end lost 4 bases, and 22 bases lay between the germline ends. For the CDR3, the DNA is TGTGCCAGCAGCCGGGGGAAGGGCCAGGGGTTATACAATGAGCAGTTCTTC. It is translated as CASSRGKGQGLYNEQFF.

The J gene is TRBJ1-1, the V gene TRBV10-3; 8 bases fit TRBD1. The V gene's germline CDR1 is ENHRY and CDR2 SYGVKD. J was trimmed by 6 bases and V by 10 bases; bases with no gene match: 10. The CDR3 runs to 13 residues. The CDR3 nucleotides read TGTGCCACCTTCGGACAGGGAACCCCTGAAGCTTTCTTT. Translated: CATFGQGTPEAFF.

This clonotype was observed a handful of times. The rearrangement joins TRBV19 to TRBJ1-1; D is perhaps TRBD1 (6 bases). V was cut by 0 bases and J by 1 base, with 12 bases left in between. The CDR3 is made up of 16 amino acids. CDR1 LNHDA and CDR2 SQIVND come from the germline V gene (reference sequence). CDR3 residues: CASSIDTGTPNTEAFF. CDR3 in DNA: TGTGCCAGTAGTATAGACACCGGGACACCGAACACTGAAGCTTTCTTT.

This clonotype was seen only a few times. The chain links TRBV5-1 to TRBJ2-7, with 9 bases matching TRBD1. The CDR3 has 14 amino acids. V trimming: 3 bases; J trimming: 5 bases; junction bases outside the gene matches: 6. Germline-derived CDR1 and CDR2 are SGHRS and YFSETQ. The chain's CDR3 is CASSYGQGPHEQYF. CDR3 sequence (DNA): TGCGCCAGCAGCTACGGACAGGGGCCCCACGAGCAGTACTTC.

This clonotype has a count of ten or more. This chain connects TRBV24-1 to TRBJ2-7; 11 bases are a match to TRBD1. The CDR3 has 17 residues. Germline loops: CDR1 KGHDR, CDR2 SFDVKD. V lost 4 bases and J lost 5; bases outside the gene matches: 12. DNA of the CDR3: TGTGCCACCAGTGAAGTGACCGGGACAGGGGGATCCCACGAGCAGTACTTC. Protein: CATSEVTGTGGSHEQYF.

This clonotype was recorded a few times. The chain links TRBV21-1 to TRBJ1-1; the tabulated D call, TRBD1, remains unverified against the DNA. TRBV21-1 is a listed pseudogene. The CDR3 runs to 16 residues. CDR3 nucleotides: TGTGCCAGCAGCAGGTCCGAGACAGACATGAACACTGAAGCTTTCTTT. Protein product: CASSRSETDMNTEAFF.

This clonotype was observed a handful of times. The chain recombines TRBV30 with TRBJ2-1; D is ambiguous. The CDR3 runs 11 residues. V shed 2 bases and J shed 6 bases, with 5 bases lying between them. The germline V gene encodes CDR1 GTSNPN and CDR2 SVGIG (reference sequence). DNA of the CDR3: TGTGCCTGGAGTTTGGGCAATGAGCAGTTCTTC. Encoded protein: CAWSLGNEQFF.

The V and J genes are TRBV5-1 and TRBJ2-6, with D hard to call. Trimming stripped 2 bases from V and 0 bases from J, with 6 bases between. This CDR3 has 15 amino acids. The V gene's germline CDR1 is SGHRS and CDR2 YFSETQ. As DNA, the CDR3 is TGCGCCAGCAGCTTCAGACCCTCTGGGGCCAACGTCCTGACTTTC. Translating gives CASSFRPSGANVLTF.

There are a few counts of this clonotype. This chain joins TRBV4-1 and TRBJ2-7, with 8 bases lining up with TRBD1. V trimming: 5 bases; J trimming: 2 bases; junction bases outside the gene matches: 5. This CDR3 has 14 amino acids. Per germline, CDR1 MGHRA and CDR2 YSYEKL. The DNA for the CDR3 is TGCGCCAGCAGCTTACAGGGGGGCCCCTACGAGCAGTACTTC. Translation: CASSLQGGPYEQYF.

This clonotype came up a few times. The V gene is TRBV23-1, the J gene TRBJ2-6; D is ambiguous. TRBV23-1 falls under the ORF class, with uncertain function. V lost 4 bases and J 4 bases, leaving 17 bases between the germline ends. The length of the CDR3 is 17 residues. The CDR3 region has the DNA TGCGCCAGCAGTCTGGCAGAGCGATCCAGGGGGGCCAACGTCCTGACTTTC. Its protein product is CASSLAERSRGANVLTF.

This chain uses TRBV30 with TRBJ1-3; D is perhaps TRBD1 (6 bases). Germline CDR1 and CDR2: GTSNPN and SVGIG (reference sequence). The CDR3 totals 14 residues. V lost 5 bases and J 0 bases, leaving 11 bases between the germline ends. The CDR3 sequence: CAWRGTNSGNTIYF. Here the CDR3 DNA reads TGTGCCTGGCGAGGGACAAACTCTGGAAACACCATATATTTT. The full variable domain, with the rest looked up from reference TRBV30 and TRBJ1-3, is SQTIHQWPATLVQPVGSPLSLECTVEGTSNPNLYWYRQAAGRGLQLLFYSVGIGQISSEVPQNLSASRPQDRQFILSSKKLLLSDSGFYLCAWRGTNSGNTIYFGEGSWLTVV.

Here the CDR3 DNA reads TGTGCCTGGAGTGTAGACAGGGCGAACACTGAAGCTTTCTTT. It is translated as CAWSVDRANTEAFF. The chain uses TRBV30 and TRBJ1-1; 7 nucleotides align to TRBD1. Germline V gene sequence: CDR1 GTSNPN, CDR2 SVGIG (reference sequence). Trimming took 0 bases from V and 1 from J; bases not matched to a gene: 2. The CDR3 consists of 14 residues.